This is a list of T cell receptor beta chains from one sample in a study of OX40 agonist ivuxolimab in advanced cancers. The table came from immunoSEQ multiplex PCR; TCRdb's copy has only in-frame clones and leaves some out. The sample gives about 58,000 clones, over 65% of which show up once; less than 4% is in the top ten. Material: CD4+ or CD8+ T cells sorted from blood, obtained in a trial of the OX40 agonist ivuxolimab. These receptors all stem from an adult with an advanced solid tumor such as melanoma, head and neck, liver or kidney cancer. CDR3s include the opening cysteine and the closing phenylalanine or tryptophan. D genes are given only for firm matches. Where a row states a size, it is once, few, many or the class of an expanded clone; other rows omit it.

v_gene	d_gene	abundance	j_gene	CDR3aa	CDR3nt
TRBV5-4	NA	few	TRBJ2-2	CASSPRGANTGELFF	TGTGCCAGCAGCCCTAGGGGCGCGAACACCGGGGAGCTGTTTTTT
TRBV5-8	NA	NA	TRBJ1-2	CASSLEAWSNGGYTF	TGTGCCAGCAGCTTAGAGGCGTGGTCTAATGGTGGCTACACCTTC
TRBV5-1	TRBD1	few	TRBJ2-7	CASSGGGQVGVSYEQYF	TGCGCCAGCAGCGGAGGAGGACAGGTTGGGGTATCCTACGAGCAGTACTTC
TRBV7-2	TRBD1	NA	TRBJ2-5	CASSLAFGTGIPETQYF	TGTGCCAGCAGCTTAGCTTTTGGGACAGGGATTCCGGAGACCCAGTACTTC
TRBV27	TRBD1	NA	TRBJ2-7	CASSLFGQGYEQYF	TGTGCCAGCAGTTTATTCGGACAGGGCTACGAGCAGTACTTC
TRBV11-2	NA	NA	TRBJ1-2	CASSAQALANYGYTF	TGTGCCAGCAGCGCACAGGCGTTAGCTAACTATGGCTACACCTTC
TRBV18	NA	NA	TRBJ2-2	CASSPSEASYTGELFF	TGTGCCAGCTCACCTTCGGAGGCGAGCTACACCGGGGAGCTGTTTTTT
TRBV19	TRBD1	NA	TRBJ1-1	CASKDRVNTEAFF	TGTGCCAGCAAGGACAGGGTGAACACTGAAGCTTTCTTT
TRBV29-1	NA	few	TRBJ1-5	CSVGDNLQPQHF	TGCAGCGTTGGGGACAATCTTCAGCCCCAGCATTTT
TRBV5-1	NA	NA	TRBJ2-1	CASSLGTAFLSEQFF	TGCGCCAGCAGCCTCGGGACGGCCTTCCTCAGTGAGCAGTTCTTC
TRBV6-5	NA	NA	TRBJ2-7	CASNSNNGYEQYF	TGTGCCAGCAATTCGAACAACGGGTACGAGCAGTACTTC